This T cell receptor (beta chain) was documented in a study of blood T cells in healthy people across ages. Per germline, CDR1 SGHTA and CDR2 FQGNSA. Trimming cost V 2 bases and J 8 bases, with 13 bases left between them. This CDR3 region has 14 residues. PCR was performed a second time for about 7 to 11 cycles using a sample-barcoded 5' primer and a J-beta primer mix. A single record per CDR3 protein comes from TCRdb applying MiXCR to the 5' RACE reads. The data contain 1.5 million to 2 million distinct CDR3 sequences, about 50% of them singletons. Healthy Caucasian individuals from Russia aged roughly 6 to 95 served as donors.

Sample: blood. V and J are TRBV7-2 and TRBJ2-1, with no clear D. This receptor was obtained from a woman aged 40 to 50 in good health. The CDR3 protein is CASSLKPGTHEQFF. Written as DNA, the CDR3 is TGTGCCAGCAGCTTAAAGCCAGGTACCCATGAGCAGTTCTTC.